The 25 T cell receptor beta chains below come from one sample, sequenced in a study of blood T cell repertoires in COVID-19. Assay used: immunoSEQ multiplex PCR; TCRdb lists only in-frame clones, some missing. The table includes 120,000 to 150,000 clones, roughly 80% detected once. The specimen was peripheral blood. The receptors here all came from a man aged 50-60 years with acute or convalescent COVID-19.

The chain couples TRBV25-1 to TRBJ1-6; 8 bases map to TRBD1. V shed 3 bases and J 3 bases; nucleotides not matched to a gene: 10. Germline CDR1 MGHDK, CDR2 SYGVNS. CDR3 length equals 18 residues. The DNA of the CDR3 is TGTGCCAGCAGTGACACCGGACAGGGCTCCAACTATAATTCACCCCTCCACTTT. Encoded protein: CASSDTGQGSNYNSPLHF.

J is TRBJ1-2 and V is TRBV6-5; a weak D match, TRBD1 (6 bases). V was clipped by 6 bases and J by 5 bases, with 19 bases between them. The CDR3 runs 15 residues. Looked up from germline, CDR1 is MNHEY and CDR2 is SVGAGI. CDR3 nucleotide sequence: TGTGCCAGCAGCCCCCGACCGGGACAAGCTTATGGCTACACCTTC. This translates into CASSPRPGQAYGYTF.

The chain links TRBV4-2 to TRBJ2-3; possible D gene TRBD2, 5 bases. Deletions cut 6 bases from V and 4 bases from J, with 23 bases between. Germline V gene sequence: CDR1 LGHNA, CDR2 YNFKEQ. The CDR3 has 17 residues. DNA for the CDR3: TGTGCCAGCAGTCGTATAGTCCTAGCCCAATCCGCAGATACGCAGTATTTT. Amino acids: CASSRIVLAQSADTQYF.

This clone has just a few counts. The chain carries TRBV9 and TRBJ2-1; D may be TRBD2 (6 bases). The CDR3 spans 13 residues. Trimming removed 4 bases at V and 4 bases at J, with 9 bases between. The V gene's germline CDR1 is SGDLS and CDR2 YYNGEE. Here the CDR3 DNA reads TGTGCCAGCAGCCGCGGGGTGTACAATGAGCAGTTCTTC. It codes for CASSRGVYNEQFF.

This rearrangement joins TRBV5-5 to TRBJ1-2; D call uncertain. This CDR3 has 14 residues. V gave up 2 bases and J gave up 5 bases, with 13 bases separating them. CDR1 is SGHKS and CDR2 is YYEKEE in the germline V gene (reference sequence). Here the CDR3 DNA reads TGTGCCAGCAGCTTCCTTCCAGATGATTATGGCTACACCTTC. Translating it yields CASSFLPDDYGYTF.

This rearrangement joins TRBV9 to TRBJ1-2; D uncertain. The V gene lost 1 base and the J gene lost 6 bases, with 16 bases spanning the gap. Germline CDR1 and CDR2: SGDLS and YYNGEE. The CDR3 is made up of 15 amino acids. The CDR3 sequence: CASSVLVQARDGYTF. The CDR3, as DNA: TGTGCCAGCAGCGTATTGGTCCAGGCTCGAGATGGCTACACCTTC.

The CDR3 loop is CASGGTNEKLFF. The DNA of the CDR3 is TGTGCCAGCGGGGGGACTAATGAAAAACTGTTTTTT. V is TRBV3-1 (or the pseudogene TRBV3-2) and J is TRBJ1-4; the D gene is possibly TRBD1 (5 bases). Trimming removed 8 bases from V and 2 bases from J, with 6 bases in between. The CDR3 sequence is 12 residues long. Germline V gene lookup returns CDR1 LGHDT and CDR2 YNNKEL (reference sequence).

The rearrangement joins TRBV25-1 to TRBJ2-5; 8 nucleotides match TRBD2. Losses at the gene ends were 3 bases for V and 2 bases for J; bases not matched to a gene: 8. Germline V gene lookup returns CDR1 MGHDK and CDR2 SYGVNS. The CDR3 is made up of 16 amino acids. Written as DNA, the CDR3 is TGTGCCAGCAGTGACCCTACCGGGGGGGGTCAAGAGACCCAGTACTTC. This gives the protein CASSDPTGGGQETQYF.

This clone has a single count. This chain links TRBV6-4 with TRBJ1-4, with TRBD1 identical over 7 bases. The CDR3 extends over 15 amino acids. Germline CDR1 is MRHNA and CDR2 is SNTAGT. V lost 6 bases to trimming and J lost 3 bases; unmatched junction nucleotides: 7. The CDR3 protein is CASRPSGTANEKLFF. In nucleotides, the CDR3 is TGTGCCAGCAGACCATCCGGGACAGCTAATGAAAAACTGTTTTTT.

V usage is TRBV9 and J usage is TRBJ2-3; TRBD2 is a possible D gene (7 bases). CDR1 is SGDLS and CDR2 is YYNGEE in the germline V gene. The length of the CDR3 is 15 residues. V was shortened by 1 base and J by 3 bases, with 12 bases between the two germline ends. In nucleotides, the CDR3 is TGTGCCAGCAGCGTAATACAGGGAGGGACAGATACGCAGTATTTT. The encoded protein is CASSVIQGGTDTQYF. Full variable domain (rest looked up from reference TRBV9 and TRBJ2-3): DSGVTQTPKHLITATGQRVTLRCSPRSGDLSVYWYQQSLDQGLQFLIQYYNGEERAKGNILERFSAQQFPDLHSELNLSSLELGDSALYFCASSVIQGGTDTQYFGPGTRLTVL.

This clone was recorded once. This CDR3 is CSVVGWGGSTDTQYF. The CDR3 DNA follows: TGCAGCGTTGTGGGTTGGGGGGGGAGCACAGATACGCAGTATTTT. This chain joins TRBV29-1 and TRBJ2-3, with TRBD2 matching 7 bases. V was pared by 4 bases and J by 0 bases, with 7 bases of the junction left unmatched. The CDR3 has 15 residues. The germline gives CDR1 SQVTM, CDR2 ANQGSEA.

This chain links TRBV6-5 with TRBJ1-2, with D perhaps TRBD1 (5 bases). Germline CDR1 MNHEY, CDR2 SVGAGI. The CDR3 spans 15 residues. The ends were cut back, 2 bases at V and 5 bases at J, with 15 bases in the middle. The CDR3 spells CASSYGTGGEYGYTF. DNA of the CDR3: TGTGCCAGCAGTTACGGTACAGGAGGGGAGTATGGCTACACCTTC.

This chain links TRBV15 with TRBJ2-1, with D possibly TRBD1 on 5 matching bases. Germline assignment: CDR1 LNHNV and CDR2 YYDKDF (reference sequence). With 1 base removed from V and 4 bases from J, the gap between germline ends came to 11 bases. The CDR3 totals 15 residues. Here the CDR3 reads CATSRVDRQYNEQFF. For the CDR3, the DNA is TGTGCCACCAGCAGAGTTGACAGACAATACAATGAGCAGTTCTTC. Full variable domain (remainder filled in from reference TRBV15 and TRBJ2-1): DAMVIQNPRYQVTQFGKPVTLSCSQTLNHNVMYWYQQKSSQAPKLLFHYYDKDFNNEADTPDNFQSRRPNTSFCFLDIRSPGLGDTAMYLCATSRVDRQYNEQFFGPGTRLTVL.

The chain's CDR3 is CASSLVPVTDTQYF. CDR3 nucleotides: TGCGCCAGCAGCTTGGTGCCGGTCACAGATACGCAGTATTTT. The J gene is TRBJ2-3, the V gene TRBV5-1, with D hard to call. Germline CDR1 reads SGHRS; CDR2 reads YFSETQ. The CDR3 has 14 amino acids. Trimming took 0 bases from V and 2 from J, leaving 7 bases between them.

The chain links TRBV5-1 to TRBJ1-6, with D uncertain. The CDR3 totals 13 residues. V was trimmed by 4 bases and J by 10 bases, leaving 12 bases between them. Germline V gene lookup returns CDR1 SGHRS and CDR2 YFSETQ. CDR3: CASSDNLVSPLHF. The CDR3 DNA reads TGCGCCAGCAGCGACAACCTTGTCTCACCCCTCCACTTT.

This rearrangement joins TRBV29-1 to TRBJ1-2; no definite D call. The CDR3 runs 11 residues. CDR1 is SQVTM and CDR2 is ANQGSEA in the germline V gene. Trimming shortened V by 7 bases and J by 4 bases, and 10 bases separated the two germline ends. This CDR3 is CSGRERYGYTF. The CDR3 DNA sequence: TGCAGCGGGAGGGAACGCTATGGCTACACCTTC.

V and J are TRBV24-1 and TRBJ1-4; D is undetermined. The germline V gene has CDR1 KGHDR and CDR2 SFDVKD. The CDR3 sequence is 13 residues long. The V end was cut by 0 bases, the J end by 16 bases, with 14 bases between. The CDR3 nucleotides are TGTGCCACCAGTGATTTGCAGAGAGGCTTAGAGTTTTTT. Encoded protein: CATSDLQRGLEFF.

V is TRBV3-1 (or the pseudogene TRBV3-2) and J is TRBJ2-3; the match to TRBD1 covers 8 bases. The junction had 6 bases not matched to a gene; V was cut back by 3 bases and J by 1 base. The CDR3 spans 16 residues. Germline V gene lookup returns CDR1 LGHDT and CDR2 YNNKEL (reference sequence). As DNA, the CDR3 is TGTGCCAGCAGCCATTCCAGGGGGCTAGGCACAGATACGCAGTATTTT. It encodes CASSHSRGLGTDTQYF.

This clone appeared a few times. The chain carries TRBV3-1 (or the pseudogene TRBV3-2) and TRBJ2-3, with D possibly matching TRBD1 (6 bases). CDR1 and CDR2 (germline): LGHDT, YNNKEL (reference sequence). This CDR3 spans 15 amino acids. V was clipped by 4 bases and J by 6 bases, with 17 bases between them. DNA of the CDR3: TGTGCCAGCAGCCCCCAGGGGCTAGAAGGGGATACGCAGTATTTT. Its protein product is CASSPQGLEGDTQYF.

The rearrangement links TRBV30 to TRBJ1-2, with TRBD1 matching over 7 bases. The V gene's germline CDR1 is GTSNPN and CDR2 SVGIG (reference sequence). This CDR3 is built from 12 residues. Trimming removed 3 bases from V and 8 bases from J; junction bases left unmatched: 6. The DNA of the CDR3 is TGTGCCTGGAGCCAGACAGGGCGCGGCTACACCTTC. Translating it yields CAWSQTGRGYTF.

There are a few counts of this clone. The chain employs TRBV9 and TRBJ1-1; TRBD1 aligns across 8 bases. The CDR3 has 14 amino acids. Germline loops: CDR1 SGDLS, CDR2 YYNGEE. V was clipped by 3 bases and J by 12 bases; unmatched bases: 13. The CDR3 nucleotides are TGTGCCAGCAGCGGGTCTTGGACAGGGAGGGAGACTTTCTTT. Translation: CASSGSWTGRETFF.

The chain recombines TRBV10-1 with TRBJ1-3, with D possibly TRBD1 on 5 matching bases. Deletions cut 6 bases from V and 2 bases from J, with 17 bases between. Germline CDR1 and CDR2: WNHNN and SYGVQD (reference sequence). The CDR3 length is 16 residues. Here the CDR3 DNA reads TGCGCCAGCAGGGCCATAGGGGCTAAAGCTGGAAACACCATATATTTT. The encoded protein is CASRAIGAKAGNTIYF.

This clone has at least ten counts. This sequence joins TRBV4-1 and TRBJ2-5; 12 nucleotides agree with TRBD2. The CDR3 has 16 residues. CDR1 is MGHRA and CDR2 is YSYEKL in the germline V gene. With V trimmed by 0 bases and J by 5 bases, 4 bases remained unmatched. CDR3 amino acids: CASSQERLAGVETQYF. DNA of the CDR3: TGCGCCAGCAGCCAAGAGCGACTAGCGGGGGTTGAGACCCAGTACTTC.

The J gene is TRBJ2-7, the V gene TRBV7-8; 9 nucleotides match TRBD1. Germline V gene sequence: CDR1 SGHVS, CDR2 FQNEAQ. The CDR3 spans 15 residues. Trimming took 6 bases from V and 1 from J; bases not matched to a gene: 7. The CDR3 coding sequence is TGTGCCAGCAGATTCAAACAGGGGGCTTCCTACGAGCAGTACTTC. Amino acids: CASRFKQGASYEQYF.

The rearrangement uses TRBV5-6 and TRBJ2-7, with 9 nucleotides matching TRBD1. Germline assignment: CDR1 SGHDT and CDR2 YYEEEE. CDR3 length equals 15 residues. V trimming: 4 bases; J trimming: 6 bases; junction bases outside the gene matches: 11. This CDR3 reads CASSEGTGWAREQYF. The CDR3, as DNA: TGTGCCAGCAGCGAAGGGACAGGGTGGGCGCGCGAGCAGTACTTC.